Detailed here is one TCR beta chain. This entry comes from a study of blood T cell repertoires in COVID-19. The repertoire was sequenced with immunoSEQ multiplex PCR; TCRdb's copy has only in-frame clones and lacks some. The sample has 350,000 to 400,000 clones, 70% to 90% seen once. V was trimmed by 5 bases and J by 2 bases, leaving 10 bases between them. This CDR3 has 13 residues. CDR1 and CDR2 (germline): SGHDT, YYEEEE. This receptor was taken from a woman younger than 45 with COVID-19, enrolled during active disease. The V gene is TRBV5-6, the J gene TRBJ1-2, with D perhaps matching TRBD1 (5 bases). Sequencing used peripheral blood. The CDR3 region has the DNA TGTGCCAGCAGTCCGGGACTCAACTATGGCTACACCTTC. It is translated as CASSPGLNYGYTF.